Given below is one T cell receptor (beta chain) in context. This entry is derived from a study of OX40 agonist ivuxolimab in advanced cancers. Study background: Administration of intravenous ivuxolimab to patients occurred every 2 weeks at 0.01 to 10 mg/kg. Enrolled patients in dose escalation had cancers that were hepatocellular carcinoma, melanoma, renal cell or head and neck cancer.

TCRdb's table, derived via immunoSEQ multiplex PCR, lists solely in-frame clones and lacks some. Of about 54,000 clones listed, around 90% are singletons. The CDR3 length is 14 residues. V shed 4 bases, J shed 6 bases, and the junction held 6 bases outside the gene matches. CDR1 and CDR2 (germline): SQVTM, ANQGSEA. Sampling times: baseline, cycle 4 day 1, cycle 7 day 1. The source is an adult with an advanced solid tumor such as melanoma, head and neck, liver or kidney cancer. The rearrangement uses TRBV29-1 and TRBJ1-5; 10 nucleotides match TRBD1. The sequencing used CD4+ or CD8+ T cells sorted from blood, collected in a trial of the OX40 agonist ivuxolimab. Written as DNA, the CDR3 is TGCAGCGTTGCGACAGGGGGCCCCGGTCAGCCCCAGCATTTT. Amino acid sequence: CSVATGGPGQPQHF.